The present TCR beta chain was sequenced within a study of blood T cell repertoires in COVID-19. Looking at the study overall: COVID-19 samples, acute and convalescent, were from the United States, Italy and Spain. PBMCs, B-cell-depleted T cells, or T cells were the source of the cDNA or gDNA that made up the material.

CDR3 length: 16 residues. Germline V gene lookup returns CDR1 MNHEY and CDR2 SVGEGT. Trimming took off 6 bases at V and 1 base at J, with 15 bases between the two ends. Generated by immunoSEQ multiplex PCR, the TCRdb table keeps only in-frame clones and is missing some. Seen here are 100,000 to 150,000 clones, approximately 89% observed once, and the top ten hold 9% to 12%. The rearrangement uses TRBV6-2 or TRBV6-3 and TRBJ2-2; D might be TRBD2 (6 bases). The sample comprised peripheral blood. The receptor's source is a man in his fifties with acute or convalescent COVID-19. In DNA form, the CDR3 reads TGTGCCAGCAGCAAGGATCGGAGGGGGAACACCGGGGAGCTGTTTTTT. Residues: CASSKDRRGNTGELFF.